These 5 T cell receptor beta chains came from one sample sequenced in a study of T cells in Graves' hyperthyroidism and ophthalmopathy. RNA transcripts served as the template for amplifying TCR beta CDR3 regions. The TCR CDR3 first-round RT-PCR relied on the HTBI primer set. TCRdb reprocessed the multiplex PCR reads with MiXCR, giving one entry per CDR3 protein. Found here are about 350,000 distinct CDR3 sequences, around 14% of them singletons; the top ten hold about 22%. Sequencing was done on a sample of blood. The receptors derive from a woman aged 30 to 39 with Graves' hyperthyroidism.

This clonotype was observed a single time. The J gene is TRBJ2-1, the V gene TRBV4-1; 7 nucleotides agree with TRBD2. Germline V gives CDR1 MGHRA, CDR2 YSYEKL. Trimming at V came to 4 bases and at J to 6 bases, leaving 12 bases not matched to a gene. The CDR3 loop spans 16 amino acids. CDR3 sequence (DNA): TGCGCCAGCAGCCTCCGGGCGGCGGGAGCTGTCAATGAGCAGTTCTTC. Amino acids: CASSLRAAGAVNEQFF.

This clonotype was picked up a small number of times. This chain joins TRBV11-2 and TRBJ1-3; the D is unclear. The V end was cut by 4 bases, the J end by 0 bases, with 13 bases between. The CDR3 covers 16 residues. Germline values: CDR1 SGHAT, CDR2 FQNNGV. DNA for the CDR3: TGTGCCAGCAGCTCCCTGGGCAGCTACTCTGGAAACACCATATATTTT. Translation gives CASSSLGSYSGNTIYF. Based on the CDR3 plus reference TRBV11-2 and TRBJ1-3, the full variable domain is EAGVAQSPRYKIIEKRQSVAFWCNPISGHATLYWYQQILGQGPKLLIQFQNNGVVDDSQLPKDRFSAERLKGVDSTLKIQPAKLEDSAVYLCASSSLGSYSGNTIYFGEGSWLTVV.

About this clonotype itself: A much larger clone sits a single nucleotide away, making a read error possible. The chain uses TRBV7-9 and TRBJ2-7; 8 nucleotides align to TRBD1. Unmatched junction bases numbered 6, after V lost 5 bases and J lost 0 bases. CDR3 length: 15 amino acids. The V gene's germline CDR1 is SEHNR and CDR2 FQNEAQ (reference sequence). As DNA, the CDR3 is TGTGCCAGCAGCCAACAGGGGGATGGCTCCTACGAGCAGTACTTC. This codes for CASSQQGDGSYEQYF.

The chain carries TRBV11-2 and TRBJ2-1, with 9 bases fitting TRBD2. V was pared by 5 bases and J by 2 bases, with 16 bases of the junction left unmatched. Germline lookup yields CDR1 SGHAT and CDR2 FQNNGV. The CDR3 is made up of 19 amino acids. In nucleotides, the CDR3 is TGTGCCAGCAGCATTAGCGGGAGTGGAAGGCGGAACCCCTACAATGAGCAGTTCTTC. It yields the protein CASSISGSGRRNPYNEQFF.

At least ten counts were recorded for this clonotype. The chain carries TRBV6-6 and TRBJ2-1; 11 positions match TRBD2. The V segment lost 0 bases and the J segment 1 base; nucleotides outside the gene matches: 2. Germline V CDR1 and CDR2: MNHNY, SVGAGI (reference sequence). The CDR3 runs 17 residues. CDR3 region: CASSYSLAGGSYNEQFF. CDR3 sequence (DNA): TGTGCCAGCAGTTACTCCCTAGCGGGAGGATCCTACAATGAGCAGTTCTTC.